Presented here are 4 T cell receptor beta chains from one specimen sequenced in a study of CD8+ T cells in alopecia areata. Treatment specified: oral pan-JAK inhibitor, 5-10 mg twice daily. RNA extraction was followed by reverse transcription into cDNA, which acted as the sequencing template. Assay: immunoSEQ multiplex PCR; the TCRdb copy retains only in-frame clones and omits some. This table holds fewer than 250,000 clones, under 80% found once. The specimen was CD4+ T cells sorted from blood, collected between weeks 49 and 50, from a patient treated with tofacitinib. These TCRs come from a human donor with alopecia areata.

The sample holds a few counts of this clone. The V and J genes are TRBV27 and TRBJ1-6, with D hard to call. Trimming left V 5 bases short and J 6 bases short, with 11 bases between. The CDR3 is 14 amino acids. Germline V CDR1 and CDR2: MNHEY, SMNVEV (reference sequence). CDR3 coding DNA: TGTGCCAGCAGTCTTTCGATTTCTAATTCACCCCTCCACTTT. Translating it yields CASSLSISNSPLHF.

This chain connects TRBV13 to TRBJ2-7; possible D gene TRBD1, 6 bases. The CDR3 sequence is 15 residues long. The V and J ends lost 6 bases and 3 bases respectively, with 18 bases between them. Germline assignment: CDR1 PRHDT and CDR2 FYEKMQ (reference sequence). CDR3: CASSLAGARSYEQYF. The CDR3 DNA follows: TGTGCCAGCAGTTTGGCAGGGGCGCGGAGCTACGAGCAGTACTTC.

The chain employs TRBV14 and TRBJ2-3; weak D call: TRBD1 (6 bases). Trimming left V 4 bases short and J 9 bases short, with 14 bases between. From germline, CDR1 is SGHDN and CDR2 FVKESK. This CDR3 region has 13 residues. The CDR3 nucleotides are TGTGCCAGCAGCCCTCCCAGGGGCGGCACGCAGTATTTT. Translated, it gives CASSPPRGGTQYF. Full variable domain (remainder filled in from reference TRBV14 and TRBJ2-3): EAGVTQFPSHSVIEKGQTVTLRCDPISGHDNLYWYRRVMGKEIKFLLHFVKESKQDESGMPNNRFLAERTGGTYSTLKVQPAELEDSGVYFCASSPPRGGTQYFGPGTRLTVL.

The rearrangement links TRBV4-3 to TRBJ1-2; 8 bases fit TRBD1. The length of the CDR3 is 13 residues. After removal of 4 bases from V and 3 bases from J, the junction contained 1 base not matched to a gene. Germline loops: CDR1 LGHNA, CDR2 YSLEER. The CDR3 nucleotides read TGCGCCAGCAGCCCACAGGGGGACTATGGCTACACCTTC. Translated, it gives CASSPQGDYGYTF.